Presented here are 17 T cell receptor beta chains from one specimen sequenced in a study of control samples from healthy donors and cancer patients. Produced via immunoSEQ multiplex PCR; TCRdb's table is partial and in-frame only. This sample contains roughly 200,000 clones. The sequenced sample consisted of blood. The receptors here all came from a woman in her twenties or thirties in good health.

The chain combines TRBV5-1 with TRBJ1-6; D unclear. This CDR3 has 15 amino acids. Trimming left V 5 bases short and J 4 bases short, with 13 bases between. In germline, CDR1 is SGHRS, CDR2 YFSETQ. The CDR3, as DNA: TGCGCCAGCAGGTCAGCCCTCCATTATAATTCACCCCTCCACTTT. Translated, it gives CASRSALHYNSPLHF.

The chain employs TRBV24-1 and TRBJ2-2; 8 positions match TRBD1. The germline gives CDR1 KGHDR, CDR2 SFDVKD. V was pared by 3 bases and J by 3 bases, with 5 bases of the junction left unmatched. There are 16 residues in the CDR3. This chain's CDR3 is CATSDPGQGYTGELFF. Here the CDR3 DNA reads TGTGCCACCAGTGATCCCGGACAGGGCTACACCGGGGAGCTGTTTTTT.

This rearrangement joins TRBV12-3 or TRBV12-4 to TRBJ2-5; D is undetermined. Trimming pared 6 bases from V and 4 bases from J, leaving 9 bases between. The CDR3 runs to 12 residues. CDR3 sequence reads: CASSISGETQYF. The DNA of the CDR3 is TGTGCCAGCAGCATTTCTGGAGAGACCCAGTACTTC.

This chain uses TRBV18 with TRBJ2-3; 12 bases are a match to TRBD2. This CDR3 region has 20 residues. Germline V gene data show CDR1 as KGHSH and CDR2 as LQKENI. Trimming at V came to 3 bases and at J to 2 bases, leaving 15 bases not matched to a gene. Here the CDR3 DNA reads TGTGCCAGCTCACCCAGAAGCACTAGCGGGGGGACCGTATCCACAGATACGCAGTATTTT. Residues: CASSPRSTSGGTVSTDTQYF.

In DNA, the CDR3 is TGTGCCAGCAGCCTCAATTCCCAGGGATTTGAAGCTTTCTTT. Translated, it gives CASSLNSQGFEAFF. The chain couples TRBV7-2 to TRBJ1-1, with a tentative D call TRBD1 (5 bases). The CDR3 sequence is 14 residues long. Trimming pared 5 bases from V and 7 bases from J, leaving 17 bases between. Germline CDR1 and CDR2: SGHTA and FQGNSA. The full variable domain, rest sourced from reference TRBV7-2 and TRBJ1-1, is GAGVSQSPSNKVTEKGKDVELRCDPISGHTALYWYRQSLGQGLEFLIYFQGNSAPDKSGLPSDRFSAERTGGSVSTLTIQRTQQEDSAVYLCASSLNSQGFEAFFGQGTRLTVV.

The chain uses TRBV3-1 (or the pseudogene TRBV3-2) and TRBJ1-2, with no clear D. V lost 5 bases, J lost 2 bases, and 9 bases lay in between. The V gene's germline CDR1 is LGHDT and CDR2 YNNKEL (reference sequence). This CDR3 is 13 amino acids long. The CDR3 sequence is CASSVSANYGYTF. The CDR3 coding sequence is TGTGCCAGCAGCGTCTCGGCGAACTATGGCTACACCTTC.

This chain joins TRBV6-6 and TRBJ1-6; D is undetermined. V lost 4 bases and J 7 bases, leaving 8 bases between the germline ends. Germline V CDR1 and CDR2: MNHNY, SVGAGI (reference sequence). The CDR3 length is 13 residues. CDR3 bases: TGTGCCAGCAGTTCGTCCAGAAATTCACCCCTCCACTTT. Translating it yields CASSSSRNSPLHF.

The chain couples TRBV9 to TRBJ1-3, with D unclear. Germline-derived CDR1 and CDR2 are SGDLS and YYNGEE. Between the trimmed V and J ends, which lost 4 bases and 0 bases, there was a span of 11 bases. The CDR3 is 15 amino acids. The CDR3 region is CASSPYGFSGNTIYF. The CDR3 DNA is TGTGCCAGCAGCCCCTACGGCTTCTCTGGAAACACCATATATTTT.

This rearrangement joins TRBV29-1 to TRBJ2-1; 12 positions agree with TRBD2. Unmatched junction bases numbered 2, after V lost 8 bases and J lost 3 bases. CDR3 length: 13 residues. CDR1 is SQVTM, CDR2 ANQGSEA, per germline. The CDR3 DNA follows: TGCAGCTCGGGACTAGCGGGCTACAATGAGCAGTTCTTC. Protein product: CSSGLAGYNEQFF.

The chain couples TRBV6-5 to TRBJ2-1; 7 bases align to TRBD1. After removal of 6 bases from V and 6 bases from J, the junction contained 11 bases not matched to a gene. CDR1 and CDR2 (germline): MNHEY, SVGAGI. This CDR3 is 15 amino acids long. The CDR3 bases are TGTGCCAGCAGCCAAGCTCTAGAGGGGGCCAATGAGCAGTTCTTC. Amino acids: CASSQALEGANEQFF.

The chain employs TRBV20-1 and TRBJ1-3; D remains ambiguous. Trimming pared 3 bases from V and 2 bases from J, leaving 14 bases between. Germline V gene sequence: CDR1 DFQATT, CDR2 SNEGSKA (reference sequence). This CDR3 region has 15 residues. CDR3 nucleotides: TGCAGTGCTAGTCAAGTAGGCAGGACTGGAAACACCATATATTTT. Amino acid sequence: CSASQVGRTGNTIYF.

The V call is TRBV29-1, the J call TRBJ1-1, with a weak D call TRBD1 (6 bases). Germline V gene lookup returns CDR1 SQVTM and CDR2 ANQGSEA. V shed 5 bases and J shed 8 bases, with 12 bases lying between them. This CDR3 comprises 11 residues. CDR3: CSVWGAREAFF. The DNA for the CDR3 is TGCAGCGTTTGGGGGGCGAGGGAAGCTTTCTTT.

The V gene is TRBV11-2, the J gene TRBJ1-1; TRBD1 aligns across 7 bases. This CDR3 has 15 amino acids. From germline, CDR1 is SGHAT and CDR2 FQNNGV. J lost 0 bases, V lost 4 bases, and 5 bases had no gene match. The CDR3 DNA sequence: TGTGCCAGCAGCTCACACAGGGGAATGAACACTGAAGCTTTCTTT. It is translated as CASSSHRGMNTEAFF. The whole variable domain, filled in from reference TRBV11-2 and TRBJ1-1, reads EAGVAQSPRYKIIEKRQSVAFWCNPISGHATLYWYQQILGQGPKLLIQFQNNGVVDDSQLPKDRFSAERLKGVDSTLKIQPAKLEDSAVYLCASSSHRGMNTEAFFGQGTRLTVV.

This chain uses TRBV4-1 with TRBJ1-6; 8 bases fit TRBD1. The CDR3 contains 17 residues. The germline V gene encodes CDR1 MGHRA and CDR2 YSYEKL. V gave up 5 bases and J gave up 11 bases; unmatched junction bases: 17. This CDR3 reads CASSMGAGTGRTPPLHF. The CDR3 DNA reads TGCGCCAGCAGCATGGGGGCTGGGACAGGTCGAACCCCACCCCTCCACTTT.

V and J are TRBV6-5 and TRBJ1-1, with D unclear. The V end was cut by 2 bases, the J end by 0 bases, with 4 bases between. CDR3 size: 13 residues. Per the germline V gene, CDR1 is MNHEY and CDR2 is SVGAGI. The CDR3 spells CASSYVLNTEAFF. The CDR3 DNA sequence: TGTGCCAGCAGTTACGTTTTGAACACTGAAGCTTTCTTT.

Written as DNA, the CDR3 is TGTGCCAGCAGTTACAATCAGGACAACACAGATACGCAGTATTTT. Protein product: CASSYNQDNTDTQYF. The chain employs TRBV6-2 or TRBV6-3 and TRBJ2-3; possible D gene TRBD1, 5 bases. The CDR3 totals 15 residues. Germline lookup yields CDR1 MNHEY and CDR2 SVGEGT. V dropped 2 bases and J dropped 2 bases, with 11 bases sitting between them.

The chain combines TRBV7-9 with TRBJ1-4; the D gene is possibly TRBD1 (6 bases). The CDR3 is 14 amino acids. CDR1 and CDR2 from the germline V gene are SEHNR and FQNEAQ (reference sequence). V shed 5 bases and J shed 8 bases, with 15 bases lying between them. The CDR3 DNA reads TGTGCCAGCAGCCCCCGAGCGGGGGGCGAAAAACTGTTTTTT. This codes for CASSPRAGGEKLFF.